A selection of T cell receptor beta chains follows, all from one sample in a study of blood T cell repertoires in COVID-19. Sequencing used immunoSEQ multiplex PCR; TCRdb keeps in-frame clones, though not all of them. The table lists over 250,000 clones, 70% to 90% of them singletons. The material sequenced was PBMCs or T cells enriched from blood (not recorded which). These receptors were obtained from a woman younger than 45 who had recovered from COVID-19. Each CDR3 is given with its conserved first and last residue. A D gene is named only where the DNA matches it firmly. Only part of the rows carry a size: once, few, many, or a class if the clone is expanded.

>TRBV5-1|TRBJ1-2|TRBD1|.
TGCGCCAGCAGCTTGGGGACAGGCCCTAAAGTCTACACCTTC
CASSLGTGPKVYTF
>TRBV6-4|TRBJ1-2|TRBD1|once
TGTGCCAGCAGTCCGGGACAGGGGTTTTGGGGCTACACCTTC
CASSPGQGFWGYTF
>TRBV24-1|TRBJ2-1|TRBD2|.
TGTGCCACCAGTGATTTGCTTTACAGCATAGCGGGAGGGCTAGGTGAGCAGTTCTTC
CATSDLLYSIAGGLGEQFF
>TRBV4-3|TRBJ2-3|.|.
TGCGCCAGCAGCCAACAGGCCGGTCCAGATACGCAGTATTTT
CASSQQAGPDTQYF
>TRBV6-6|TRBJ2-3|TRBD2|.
TGTGCCAGCAGTTTCACTAGCGATAAGAGCACAGATACGCAGTATTTT
CASSFTSDKSTDTQYF
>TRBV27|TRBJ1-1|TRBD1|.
TGTGCCAGCAGTTACCTCGGGACAGGCTCCATGAACACTGAAGCTTTCTTT
CASSYLGTGSMNTEAFF
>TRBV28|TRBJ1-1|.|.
TGTGCCAGCAAGTGGACAGTTAACACTGAAGCTTTCTTT
CASKWTVNTEAFF
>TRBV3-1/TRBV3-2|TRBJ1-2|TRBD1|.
TGTGCCAGCAGCCGCAGCGGACAGGGTTTGGGCTATGGCTACACCTTC
CASSRSGQGLGYGYTF
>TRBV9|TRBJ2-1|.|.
TGTGCCAGCAGCGCTCCGACAGGCAGCGATGAGCAGTTCTTC
CASSAPTGSDEQFF
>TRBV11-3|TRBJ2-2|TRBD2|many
TGTGCCAGCAGCTTATTTCAGGTCCTAGCGGGATGGGACACCGGGGAGCTGTTTTTT
CASSLFQVLAGWDTGELFF
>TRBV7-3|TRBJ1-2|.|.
TGTGCCAGCAGCGGGCTGATCCGCTATGGCTACACCTTC
CASSGLIRYGYTF